The 20 T cell receptor beta chains reported below all come from one sample, sequenced in a study of blood T cells in healthy people across ages. For the second PCR, which ran for 7 to 11 cycles, a sample-barcoded 5' primer and a J-beta primer mix were used. TCRdb redid the calling of the 5' RACE reads with MiXCR, one entry per CDR3 protein. The sample consists of 850,000 to 1,000,000 distinct CDR3 sequences, about 53% of them appearing once. The sample taken for sequencing was blood. Source of these receptors: an older woman in good health.

The rearrangement links TRBV7-9 to TRBJ1-5, with D uncertain. The V end lost 5 bases, the J end lost 4 bases, and 12 bases lay between the germline ends. The CDR3 is made up of 14 amino acids. Germline loops: CDR1 SEHNR, CDR2 FQNEAQ (reference sequence). The CDR3: CASSQGRRNQPQHF. CDR3 DNA sequence: TGTGCCAGCAGCCAAGGGCGACGAAATCAGCCCCAGCATTTT.

V and J are TRBV6-2 or TRBV6-3 and TRBJ2-3, with TRBD2 matching 7 bases. This CDR3 spans 15 amino acids. The J segment lost 5 bases and the V segment lost 0 bases, leaving 5 bases of the junction unmatched. Germline CDR1 is MNHEY and CDR2 is SVGEGT. In DNA, the CDR3 is TGTGCCAGCAGTTACTCGTTTGCGGGAGAAGATACGCAGTATTTT. This sequence encodes CASSYSFAGEDTQYF.

This chain joins TRBV4-1 and TRBJ1-4; D not resolved. Per the germline V gene, CDR1 is MGHRA and CDR2 is YSYEKL. Trimming took 3 bases from V and 0 from J, leaving 11 bases between them. CDR3 length: 16 residues. The CDR3 sequence is CASSHSRPATNEKLFF. CDR3 coding DNA: TGCGCCAGCAGCCACAGTAGGCCTGCAACTAATGAAAAACTGTTTTTT.

This clonotype has just a few counts. The V call is TRBV3-1, the J call TRBJ2-7; tentative D call: TRBD2 (6 bases). Per germline, CDR1 LGHDT and CDR2 YNNKEL (reference sequence). The CDR3 has 15 amino acids. The V end lost 1 base, the J end lost 3 bases, and 13 bases lay between the germline ends. The CDR3 reads CASSQGLAVNYEQYF. The CDR3 bases are TGTGCCAGCAGCCAAGGGTTAGCGGTTAACTACGAGCAGTACTTC.

This clonotype was detected only once. This chain joins TRBV7-3 and TRBJ2-1, with 10 bases aligning to TRBD2. Germline CDR1 SGHTA, CDR2 FQGTGA. V trimming: 5 bases; J trimming: 1 base; junction bases outside the gene matches: 5. The CDR3 has 16 residues. CDR3 amino acids: CASSIRTSGSYNEQFF. The CDR3 DNA is TGTGCCAGCAGCATAAGGACTAGCGGATCCTACAATGAGCAGTTCTTC. The entire variable domain, with the rest obtained from reference TRBV7-3 and TRBJ2-1, is as follows: GAGVSQTPSNKVTEKGKYVELRCDPISGHTALYWYRQSLGQGPEFLIYFQGTGAADDSGLPNDRFFAVRPEGSVSTLKIQRTERGDSAVYLCASSIRTSGSYNEQFFGPGTRLTVL.

This sequence joins TRBV3-1 and TRBJ2-7; D remains ambiguous. Trimming shortened V by 2 bases and J by 4 bases, and 9 bases separated the two germline ends. The CDR3 is made up of 13 amino acids. CDR1 is LGHDT and CDR2 is YNNKEL in the germline V gene (reference sequence). CDR3 region: CASSQILNYEQYF. In DNA, the CDR3 is TGTGCCAGCAGCCAAATTTTAAATTACGAGCAGTACTTC.

This clonotype appeared a few times. The gene calls are TRBV3-1 and TRBJ2-5; TRBD1 might be the D (5 bases). This CDR3 region has 14 residues. Germline CDR1 and CDR2: LGHDT and YNNKEL (reference sequence). V was shortened by 2 bases and J by 1 base, with 8 bases between the two germline ends. CDR3 protein: CASSQSRVQETQYF. The CDR3 region has the DNA TGTGCCAGCAGCCAAAGCAGGGTCCAAGAGACCCAGTACTTC.

In regard to this clonotype: The junction departs from the called germline gene at one end, perhaps through a read error. The rearrangement uses TRBV4-1 and TRBJ2-5; unclear D gene. The germline V gene encodes CDR1 MGHRA and CDR2 YSYEKL. The CDR3 has 9 residues. CDR3 sequence: CAGSQPRYF. In nucleotides, the CDR3 is TGCGCCGGCAGCCAACCGCGGTACTTC.

This chain links TRBV7-2 with TRBJ2-1; TRBD2 agrees at 8 bases. The CDR3 contains 15 residues. Germline CDR1 is SGHTA and CDR2 is FQGNSA. V lost 0 bases, J lost 7 bases, and 5 bases stayed unmatched. The CDR3 region has the DNA TGTGCCAGCAGCTTAGCCAGCGGGAGTCGAAATGAGCAGTTCTTC. Its translation: CASSLASGSRNEQFF.

This clonotype was counted a few times. The chain is built from TRBV7-6 and TRBJ2-5; D possibly uses TRBD1 or TRBD2 (5 bases each). Trimming pared 5 bases from V and 2 bases from J, leaving 15 bases between. CDR3 length: 15 residues. The V gene's germline CDR1 is SGHVS and CDR2 FNYEAQ. The CDR3 DNA follows: TGTGCCAGCAGCCCAATTAGTGGGGGACAAGAGACCCAGTACTTC. It is translated as CASSPISGGQETQYF.

This chain's CDR3 is CASSSGGGGNYGYTF. The CDR3 region has the DNA TGTGCCAGCTCATCCGGAGGTGGGGGCAACTATGGCTACACCTTC. The chain recombines TRBV18 with TRBJ1-2; possibly TRBD1 for D (6 bases). The CDR3 is 15 residues long. With 5 bases removed from V and 2 bases from J, the gap between germline ends came to 15 bases. The germline V gene has CDR1 KGHSH and CDR2 LQKENI.

V gene TRBV6-5 combines with J gene TRBJ2-1; a possible D gene is TRBD2 (5 bases). V lost 2 bases and J 9 bases, leaving 17 bases between the germline ends. Germline V gene sequence: CDR1 MNHEY, CDR2 SVGAGI. The CDR3 consists of 15 residues. The CDR3 coding sequence is TGTGCCAGCAGTTACGAGGGCGGAGGCTACGGTGAGCAGTTCTTC. As protein: CASSYEGGGYGEQFF.

The table lists this clonotype with many counts. The rearrangement joins TRBV15 to TRBJ2-7, with D possibly called TRBD1 or TRBD2 (5 bases each). CDR1 and CDR2 from the germline V gene are LNHNV and YYDKDF (reference sequence). Trimming cost V 2 bases and J 5 bases, with 19 bases left between them. The CDR3 loop spans 16 amino acids. This CDR3 is CATSRSKGTLRNEQYF. DNA of the CDR3: TGTGCCACCAGCAGATCCAAGGGGACGTTAAGGAACGAGCAGTACTTC.

This clonotype appeared a few times. This chain connects TRBV7-9 to TRBJ2-7; D uncertain. Germline V gives CDR1 SEHNR, CDR2 FQNEAQ (reference sequence). The CDR3 is 13 amino acids. Trimming removed 5 bases from V and 3 bases from J, with 11 bases in between. CDR3 in amino acids: CASSVRSVYEQYF. CDR3 sequence (DNA): TGTGCCAGCAGCGTACGGTCCGTCTACGAGCAGTACTTC.

In the case of this clonotype: As the CDR3 is not closed by the conserved phenylalanine or tryptophan, this likely results from a read error. This chain joins TRBV29-1 and TRBJ2-7, with D uncertain. V gave up 8 bases and J gave up 0 bases, with 11 bases separating them. There are 12 residues in the CDR3. Germline loops: CDR1 SQVTM, CDR2 ANQGSEA. This CDR3 reads CSIQRSSYEQYL. For the CDR3, the DNA is TGCAGCATCCAAAGGAGCTCCTACGAGCAGTACTTA.

Worth noting for this clonotype: A read error may account for a junction end that differs from germline. This sequence joins TRBV25-1 and TRBJ2-3; a possible D gene is TRBD2 (5 bases). Germline V gene lookup returns CDR1 MGHDK and CDR2 SYGVNS. The CDR3 loop spans 15 amino acids. CDR3 in amino acids: CASSEMGVLTDTQCF. CDR3 nucleotides: TGTGCCAGCAGCGAGATGGGAGTACTCACAGATACGCAGTGTTTT.

The V and J genes are TRBV28 and TRBJ1-2; TRBD1 aligns across 7 bases. Unmatched junction bases numbered 8, after V lost 5 bases and J lost 8 bases. Looked up from germline, CDR1 is MDHEN and CDR2 is SYDVKM. The CDR3 spans 13 residues. CDR3 region: CASSLAQGGGYTF. CDR3 bases: TGTGCCAGCAGTCTGGCTCAGGGGGGCGGCTACACCTTC.

Remarks on this clonotype: Its ends do not fully match the called genes, so a read error is possible. This sequence joins TRBV4-3 and TRBJ2-1; D remains ambiguous. The CDR3 contains 15 residues. In germline, CDR1 is LGHNA, CDR2 YSLEER. CDR3 bases: TGCGCCAACAGCCAAGATCACGGGCCTCACAATGAGCAGTTCTTC. Protein sequence: CANSQDHGPHNEQFF.

In this sample, this clonotype turned up a few times. The V and J genes are TRBV7-9 and TRBJ2-4, with TRBD2 identical over 8 bases. The end of the DNA aligns better with TRBJ2-7, so the J call may be wrong. Germline CDR1 is SEHNR and CDR2 is FQNEAQ (reference sequence). The CDR3 spans 14 residues. The CDR3 DNA reads TGTGCCAGCAGCTTAGTTAGCGGGATCCTCGAGCAGTACTTC. Its translation: CASSLVSGILEQYF.

The rearrangement joins TRBV20-1 to TRBJ1-4; 12 positions agree with TRBD1. The CDR3 is 14 amino acids. Germline CDR1 is DFQATT and CDR2 is SNEGSKA (reference sequence). J lost 11 bases, V lost 3 bases, and 7 bases had no gene match. CDR3 loop: CSARSGTGGEKLFF. The CDR3, as DNA: TGCAGTGCTAGGTCCGGGACAGGGGGCGAGAAACTGTTTTTT.